This note documents a single T cell receptor beta chain sequence. What it binds is not known. These data come from a study of early T cells in non-severe SARS-CoV-2 infection. Study-level information: Chains were not paired, and sequencing was done on bulk RNA from unsorted whole blood. Study conclusions and caveats: Matching results from VDJdb favored anti-spike CD8 responses, leaving private and CD4 specificities undetected.

Unique molecular identifiers tagged individual cDNA molecules. TCRdb independently ran MiXCR on the 5' RACE reads; one entry per CDR3 protein. The data show some 96,000 distinct CDR3 sequences, roughly 11% seen once. Germline CDR1 SGHRS, CDR2 YFSETQ. The length of the CDR3 is 14 residues. The V end lost 1 base, the J end lost 3 bases, and 9 bases lay between the germline ends. The specimen was whole blood, collected at baseline. The clonotype was recovered from an adult who was a healthcare worker with PCR-confirmed SARS-CoV-2 infection or an uninfected control (not recorded which). The chain has TRBV5-1 and TRBJ2-3; a weak D match, TRBD1 (5 bases). CDR3 loop: CASSLSAGTDTQYF. CDR3 coding DNA: TGCGCCAGCAGCTTGTCCGCAGGGACAGATACGCAGTATTTT.